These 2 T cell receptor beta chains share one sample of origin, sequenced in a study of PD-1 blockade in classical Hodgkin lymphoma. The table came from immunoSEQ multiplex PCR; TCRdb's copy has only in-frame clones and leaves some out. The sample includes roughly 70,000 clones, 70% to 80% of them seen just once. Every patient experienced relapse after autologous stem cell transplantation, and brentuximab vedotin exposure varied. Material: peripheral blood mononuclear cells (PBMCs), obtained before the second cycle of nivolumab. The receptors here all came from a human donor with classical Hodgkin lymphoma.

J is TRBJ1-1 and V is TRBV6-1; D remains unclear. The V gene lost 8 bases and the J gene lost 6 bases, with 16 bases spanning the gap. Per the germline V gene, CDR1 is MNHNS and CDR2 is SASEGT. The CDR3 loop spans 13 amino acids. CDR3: CASAELQAAEAFF. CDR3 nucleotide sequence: TGTGCCAGCGCCGAGCTTCAGGCGGCTGAAGCTTTCTTT.

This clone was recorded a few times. Written as DNA, the CDR3 is TGCGCCAGCAGCTTGGAACAGGGCCGTAGGTGGGAGCAGTACTTC. Translation gives CASSLEQGRRWEQYF. This rearrangement joins TRBV5-1 to TRBJ2-7; D is perhaps TRBD1 (6 bases). Germline V gene lookup returns CDR1 SGHRS and CDR2 YFSETQ. Trimming left V 0 bases short and J 7 bases short, with 17 bases between. The CDR3 covers 15 residues.